Sequencing of this T cell receptor (beta chain) was carried out in a study of blood T cell repertoires in COVID-19. Study context: Sites in the United States, Italy and Spain provided acute and convalescent COVID-19 samples. T cells, B-cell-depleted T cells, or PBMCs supplied cDNA or gDNA.

Recruited during active infection, patients (from Seattle) were subsequently followed longitudinally. In the source study's methods: Quantification of nucleated cells was approximated via reference gene primer amplification. Profiling relied on immunoSEQ multiplex PCR, and the TCRdb table lists in-frame clones only, not all of them. That table supplies the V and J calls and clone size; D and trimming were determined from the DNA. The table records 150,000 to 200,000 clones, 85% to 90% of them present only once. The CDR3 has 15 residues. J gave up 5 bases and V 1 base, and 7 bases lay outside the gene matches. Germline CDR1 MNHEY, CDR2 SVGEGT.

The sequencing input was peripheral blood. This clonotype originated in a man aged 55 to 70 with COVID-19, enrolled during active disease. The V gene is TRBV6-2 or TRBV6-3, the J gene TRBJ1-1; 7 positions agree with TRBD1. The CDR3 DNA is TGTGCCAGCAGTTACTTCAGGGGGTTGGGGACTGAAGCTTTCTTT. Its protein product is CASSYFRGLGTEAFF.